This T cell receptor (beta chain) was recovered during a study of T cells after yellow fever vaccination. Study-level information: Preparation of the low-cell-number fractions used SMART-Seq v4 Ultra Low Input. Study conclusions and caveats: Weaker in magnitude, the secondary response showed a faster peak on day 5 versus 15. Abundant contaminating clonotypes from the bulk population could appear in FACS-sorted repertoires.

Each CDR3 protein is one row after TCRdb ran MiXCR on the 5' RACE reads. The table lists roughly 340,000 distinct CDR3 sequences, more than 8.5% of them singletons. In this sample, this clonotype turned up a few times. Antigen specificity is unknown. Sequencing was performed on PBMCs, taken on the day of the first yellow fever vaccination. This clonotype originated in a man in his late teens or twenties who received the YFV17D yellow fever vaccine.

DNA of the CDR3: TGCAGTGCCCGCGGGCTAGCGGGGGGGTGGAGCACAGATACGCAGTATTTT. As protein: CSARGLAGGWSTDTQYF. The chain uses TRBV20-1 and TRBJ2-3; 12 positions match TRBD2. This CDR3 is 17 amino acids long. Losses at the gene ends were 6 bases for V and 0 bases for J; bases not matched to a gene: 10. From germline, CDR1 is DFQATT and CDR2 SNEGSKA (reference sequence).